The source of this T cell receptor beta chain is a study of T-cell reconstitution after alpha-beta-depleted transplantation in children. Whole-study results and caveats: Reportedly, only several hundred clones from non-depleted graft cells drove alpha-beta T-cell counts at about two months. By one year post-transplant, T-cell counts and diversity largely arose from T cells that were newly produced. After transplant, high TCRbeta diversity at day 60 in some patients arose from surviving recipient T cells and thymic progenitors.

This clonotype was found a few times. Its antigen is not identified. As it was prepared, the TCRbeta library received unique molecular identifiers. TCRdb reprocessed the PCR reads with MiXCR, giving one entry per CDR3 protein. The sample includes 25,000 to 35,000 distinct CDR3 sequences, less than 8.5% of them seen just once. Trimming shortened V by 5 bases and J by 2 bases, and 4 bases separated the two germline ends. Germline CDR1 reads LNHDA; CDR2 reads SQIVND (reference sequence). This CDR3 is 11 amino acids long. The chain employs TRBV19 and TRBJ2-7; no reliable D call. The starting material was peripheral blood, obtained 60 days after TCRalphabeta/CD19-depleted stem cell transplant. The sequence was collected from a child in the first two years of life who had a stem cell transplant for acute myeloid leukemia, so the T cells may come from the graft donor. The CDR3 nucleotides are TGTGCCAGTAGTTGGGCCTACGAGCAGTACTTC. It yields the protein CASSWAYEQYF.